This T cell receptor (beta chain) stems from a study of shared clonotypes between healthy human individuals. The overall study: The study enrolled a couple of women and three men aged 18 to 49. Study findings and constraints: Clonotype sharing among donors likely depends on sequencing depth. A limitation of the genetic and exposure-history diversity represented arose from few donors.

Turning to this clone: What it recognizes is unknown.

Naive CD8 cells comprised CD45RO-negative, CCR7-positively selected cells, excluding terminally differentiated effector memory CD45RA+ cells. There were only Caucasian adults among the donors, and all lived in Nashville, Tennessee. Clones were sequenced by immunoSEQ multiplex PCR, and TCRdb holds only the in-frame ones, with some missing. The sample has about 2.2 million clones, just under 95% seen once. The germline V gene has CDR1 MGHRA and CDR2 YSYEKL. J was trimmed by 0 bases and V by 4 bases; bases with no gene match: 6. This CDR3 is 15 amino acids long. Sequencing used naive CD8+ T cells from PBMCs. This sequence was found in a man younger than 35 in good health. Some clones in this sample may be carry-over from other donors' samples. The genes are TRBV4-1 and TRBJ2-7, with TRBD1 matching 7 bases. This chain's CDR3 is CASSLTGQVSYEQYF. DNA for the CDR3: TGCGCCAGCAGCCTTACCGGACAGGTCTCCTACGAGCAGTACTTC.